The T cell receptor beta chain described here comes from a study of T-cell memory formation after mild COVID-19. A single record per CDR3 protein comes from TCRdb applying MiXCR to the 5' RACE reads. This repertoire shows roughly 510,000 distinct CDR3 sequences, 17% found once; its top ten account for around 7.8%. Germline V gives CDR1 MGHRA, CDR2 YSYEKL. Between the trimmed V and J ends, which lost 0 bases and 0 bases, there was a span of 14 bases. The CDR3 is 18 amino acids. Sequences were obtained from PBMCs or a T cell subset sorted from them (not recorded which). The chain couples TRBV4-1 to TRBJ2-2, with a tentative D call TRBD2 (5 bases). The TCR comes from an adult woman who had mild COVID-19 (a few samples of this study predate the infection). Cell type and time point are not known. Here the CDR3 DNA reads TGCGCCAGCAGCCAAGATCAAATTGCCGGGACGAACACCGGGGAGCTGTTTTTT. This translates into CASSQDQIAGTNTGELFF.